The 13 T cell receptor beta chains given below trace back to one sample, sequenced in a study of OX40 agonist ivuxolimab in advanced cancers. Using immunoSEQ multiplex PCR, the repertoire was profiled, and TCRdb retains in-frame clones only, with some absent. There are some 46,000 clones in the sample; over 90% occur only once, and about 10% lies in the top ten. The sample here was CD4+ or CD8+ T cells sorted from blood, taken in a trial of the OX40 agonist ivuxolimab. The receptors stem from an adult with an advanced solid tumor such as melanoma, head and neck, liver or kidney cancer.

The rearrangement joins TRBV4-3 to TRBJ2-1; D call uncertain. Looked up from germline, CDR1 is LGHNA and CDR2 is YSLEER. V dropped 0 bases and J dropped 10 bases, with 16 bases sitting between them. The CDR3 length is 15 residues. In DNA, the CDR3 is TGCGCCAGCAGCCAAGATTTAGGCCTTCGGAGAGAGCAGTTCTTC. It is translated as CASSQDLGLRREQFF.

The chain uses TRBV25-1 and TRBJ2-7; perhaps TRBD2 as D (6 bases). This CDR3 region has 12 residues. CDR1 is MGHDK, CDR2 SYGVNS, per germline. Deletions cut 6 bases from V and 1 base from J, with 7 bases between. Here the CDR3 DNA reads TGTGCCAGCAGCAGCGGGTCCTACGAGCAGTACTTC. Translated, it gives CASSSGSYEQYF.

The V and J genes are TRBV7-9 and TRBJ2-1; a weak D match, TRBD1 (6 bases). Germline V gene lookup returns CDR1 SEHNR and CDR2 FQNEAQ (reference sequence). This CDR3 region has 16 residues. Trimming took off 5 bases at V and 0 bases at J, with 14 bases between the two ends. Written as DNA, the CDR3 is TGTGCCAGCAGCATCCAGACAGGAGACTCCTACAATGAGCAGTTCTTC. It is translated as CASSIQTGDSYNEQFF. The full variable domain, rest sourced from reference TRBV7-9 and TRBJ2-1, is DTGVSQNPRHKITKRGQNVTFRCDPISEHNRLYWYRQTLGQGPEFLTYFQNEAQLEKSRLLSDRFSAERPKGSFSTLEIQRTEQGDSAMYLCASSIQTGDSYNEQFFGPGTRLTVL.

The chain is built from TRBV7-9 and TRBJ2-3; 9 bases fit TRBD2. This CDR3 region has 14 residues. Germline CDR1 and CDR2: SEHNR and FQNEAQ (reference sequence). J was trimmed by 4 bases and V by 5 bases; bases with no gene match: 4. The CDR3 DNA sequence: TGTGCCAGCAGCGATGGACTAGCGCCAGATACGCAGTATTTT. Its protein product is CASSDGLAPDTQYF.

This clone was observed a handful of times. The chain has TRBV19 and TRBJ2-7; D possibly corresponds to TRBD1 (5 bases). The CDR3 is 15 amino acids. CDR1 and CDR2 from the germline V gene are LNHDA and SQIVND (reference sequence). Trimming stripped 3 bases from V and 3 bases from J, with 15 bases between. CDR3 region: CASSISVTVDYEQYF. In DNA, the CDR3 is TGTGCCAGTAGTATCTCGGTGACAGTCGACTACGAGCAGTACTTC.

The J gene is TRBJ1-1, the V gene TRBV5-6; D is perhaps TRBD1 (5 bases). The V gene's germline CDR1 is SGHDT and CDR2 YYEEEE. CDR3 length equals 14 residues. V shed 1 base and J shed 4 bases, with 11 bases lying between them. The CDR3 sequence is CASSLRGQGTEAFF. As DNA, the CDR3 is TGTGCCAGCAGCTTGAGGGGTCAGGGCACTGAAGCTTTCTTT.

V is TRBV27 and J is TRBJ2-1; TRBD2 matches at 7 bases. The germline V gene has CDR1 MNHEY and CDR2 SMNVEV (reference sequence). The V gene end was trimmed by 3 bases and the J gene end by 9 bases; junction bases not matched to a gene: 8. The CDR3 has 14 residues. The CDR3 coding sequence is TGTGCCAGCAGTTTGGTAGCGGGCCGGGGTGAGCAGTTCTTC. It translates to CASSLVAGRGEQFF.

This clone was observed once. The rearrangement links TRBV9 to TRBJ1-2; D is undetermined. The CDR3 is 13 amino acids. Germline V gene lookup returns CDR1 SGDLS and CDR2 YYNGEE. The V and J ends lost 0 bases and 4 bases respectively, with 7 bases between them. In DNA form, the CDR3 reads TGTGCCAGCAGCGTAGATGACACCTATGGCTACACCTTC. It codes for CASSVDDTYGYTF.

V gene TRBV19 combines with J gene TRBJ1-1; D ambiguous. Trimming took 2 bases from V and 5 from J, leaving 12 bases between them. The CDR3 sequence is 14 residues long. Germline-derived CDR1 and CDR2 are LNHDA and SQIVND (reference sequence). CDR3 DNA: TGTGCCAGTAGTATATTCGCTCTGGGGACTGAAGCTTTCTTT. Amino acids: CASSIFALGTEAFF.

This clone was seen a single time. The gene calls are TRBV9 and TRBJ2-5; a possible D gene is TRBD2 (6 bases). The ends were cut back, 4 bases at V and 5 bases at J, with 12 bases in the middle. Germline loops: CDR1 SGDLS, CDR2 YYNGEE. The CDR3 spans 13 residues. CDR3 sequence: CASSPPAGETQYF. CDR3 bases: TGTGCCAGCAGCCCTCCGGCGGGGGAGACCCAGTACTTC. The full variable domain, rest sourced from reference TRBV9 and TRBJ2-5, is DSGVTQTPKHLITATGQRVTLRCSPRSGDLSVYWYQQSLDQGLQFLIQYYNGEERAKGNILERFSAQQFPDLHSELNLSSLELGDSALYFCASSPPAGETQYFGPGTRLLVL.

This chain links TRBV6-6 with TRBJ1-1; D is uncertain. CDR3 size: 14 residues. The V end lost 8 bases, the J end lost 1 base, and 14 bases lay between the germline ends. From germline, CDR1 is MNHNY and CDR2 SVGAGI (reference sequence). CDR3 sequence reads: CASSTDGGNTEAFF. As DNA, the CDR3 is TGTGCCAGCTCTACCGACGGCGGGAACACTGAAGCTTTCTTT.

This chain links TRBV7-2 with TRBJ2-2; 7 bases line up with TRBD2. Germline CDR1 and CDR2: SGHTA and FQGNSA. This CDR3 is built from 17 residues. V trimming: 5 bases; J trimming: 6 bases; junction bases outside the gene matches: 15. CDR3 in DNA: TGTGCCAGCAGCGCATCATCAATGCGGGAGTTGGCCGGGGAGCTGTTTTTT. It is translated as CASSASSMRELAGELFF.

CDR3: CASSLWGNQPQHF. For the CDR3, the DNA is TGTGCCAGCAGTTTATGGGGCAATCAGCCCCAGCATTTT. The rearrangement uses TRBV27 and TRBJ1-5; D unresolved. Trimming cost V 1 base and J 2 bases, with 3 bases left between them. The CDR3 is 13 amino acids. Per the germline V gene, CDR1 is MNHEY and CDR2 is SMNVEV (reference sequence).